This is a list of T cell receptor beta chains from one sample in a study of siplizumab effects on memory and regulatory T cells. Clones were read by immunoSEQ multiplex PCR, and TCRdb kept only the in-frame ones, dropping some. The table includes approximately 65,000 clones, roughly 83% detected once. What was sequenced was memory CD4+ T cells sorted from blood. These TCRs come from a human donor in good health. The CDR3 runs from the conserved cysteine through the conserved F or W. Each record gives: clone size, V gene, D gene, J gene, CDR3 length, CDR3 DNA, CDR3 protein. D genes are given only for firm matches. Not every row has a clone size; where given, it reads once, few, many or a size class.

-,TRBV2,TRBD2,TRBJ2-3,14,TGTGCCAGCGGGAGGGCGGGACGGACAGATACGCAGTATTTT,CASGRAGRTDTQYF
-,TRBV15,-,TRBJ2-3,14,TGTGCCACCAGCAGAGACAATGTTGAATCCCTTCCGTATTTT,CATSRDNVESLPYF
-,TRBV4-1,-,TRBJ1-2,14,TGCGCCAGCAGCCCGCAGAGAGGCGACTATGGCTACACCTTC,CASSPQRGDYGYTF
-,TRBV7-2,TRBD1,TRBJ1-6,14,TGTGCCAGCAGCTTGGGACAGAAGCTTTCACCCCTCCACTTT,CASSLGQKLSPLHF
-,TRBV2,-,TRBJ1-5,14,TGTGCCAGCACTCCCGGATATAGCAATCAGCCCCAGCATTTT,CASTPGYSNQPQHF
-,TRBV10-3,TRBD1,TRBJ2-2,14,TGTGCCATCAGTGGGGGACAGGGCACCGGGGAGCTGTTTTTT,CAISGGQGTGELFF
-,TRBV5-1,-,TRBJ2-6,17,TGCGCCAGCAGCCCTATTGGTGCAGCCTCTGGGGCCAACGTCCTGACTTTC,CASSPIGAASGANVLTF
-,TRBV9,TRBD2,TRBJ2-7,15,TGTGCCAGCAGCGTAGAAGCTAGCGGGACCTACGAGCAGTACTTC,CASSVEASGTYEQYF
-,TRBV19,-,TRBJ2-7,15,TGTGCCAGTAGTATAGCGGCTGCTGGGGTTTACGAGCAGTACTTC,CASSIAAAGVYEQYF
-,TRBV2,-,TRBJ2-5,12,TGTGCCAGCACCGGGGAGGTAGAGACCCAGTACTTC,CASTGEVETQYF
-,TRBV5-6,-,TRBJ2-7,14,TGTGCCAGCAGCAGGGGCCAGGGGAGGTACGAGCAGTACTTC,CASSRGQGRYEQYF
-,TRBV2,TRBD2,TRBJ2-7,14,TGTGCCAGCAGGCAAGGGACTAGCCTCGGTGAGCAGTACTTC,CASRQGTSLGEQYF
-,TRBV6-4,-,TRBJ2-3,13,TGTGCCAGCAAAGGGGGTCAGGCAGATACGCAGTATTTT,CASKGGQADTQYF
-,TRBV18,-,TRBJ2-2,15,TGTGCCAGCTCACTAAGCGGGCAGAACACCGGGGAGCTGTTTTTT,CASSLSGQNTGELFF
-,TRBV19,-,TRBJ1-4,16,TGTGCCAGTAGTATATGGGAACCCAGGTCCAATGAAAAACTGTTTTTT,CASSIWEPRSNEKLFF
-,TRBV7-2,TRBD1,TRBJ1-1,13,TGTGCCAGCAGGGGACAGTTGAACACTGAAGCTTTCTTT,CASRGQLNTEAFF
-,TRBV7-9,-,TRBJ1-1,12,TGTGCCAGCAGCCAGTCTACCGGAAGGGCTTTCTTT,CASSQSTGRAFF
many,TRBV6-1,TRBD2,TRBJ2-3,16,TGTGCCAGCAGTGAGGGACTAGCGGGGATCACAGATACGCAGTATTTT,CASSEGLAGITDTQYF
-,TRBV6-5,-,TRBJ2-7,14,TGTGCCAGCAGTTTCGCCGACAGCGCCTACGAGCAGTACTTC,CASSFADSAYEQYF
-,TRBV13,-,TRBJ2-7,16,TGTGCCAGCACACAATCTAACAGACCCACATCCTACGAGCAGTACTTC,CASTQSNRPTSYEQYF
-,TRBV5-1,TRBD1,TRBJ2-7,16,TGCGCCAGCAGCTTGGGTCCGGACAGGGGGCGGTACGAGCAGTACTTC,CASSLGPDRGRYEQYF
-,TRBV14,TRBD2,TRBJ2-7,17,TGTGCCAGCAGGGCCGGGACTAGCGGGAGTGCATCCTACGAGCAGTACTTC,CASRAGTSGSASYEQYF
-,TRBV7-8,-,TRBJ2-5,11,TGTGCCAGCAGCCCAGACAGTGTCCAGTACTTC,CASSPDSVQYF
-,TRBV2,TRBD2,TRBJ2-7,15,TGTGCCAGCAGTGAACAACTAGCGGGGATGTACGAGCAGTACTTC,CASSEQLAGMYEQYF
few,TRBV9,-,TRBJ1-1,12,TGTGCCAGCAGCGTTTTGAACACTGAAGCTTTCTTT,CASSVLNTEAFF
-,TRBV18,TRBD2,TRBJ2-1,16,TGTGCCAGCTCACCCGGAACTAGCGGGGGTGTCTCTGAGCAGTTCTTC,CASSPGTSGGVSEQFF
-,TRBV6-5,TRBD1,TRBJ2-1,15,TGTGCCAGCAGTATTCTCCGGGACAGGGGGGATGAGCAGTTCTTC,CASSILRDRGDEQFF
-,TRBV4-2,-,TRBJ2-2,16,TGTGCCAGCAGCCAAGATATGGGGATTGGGGCCGGGGAGCTGTTTTTT,CASSQDMGIGAGELFF
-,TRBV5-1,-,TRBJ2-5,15,TGCGCCAGCAGCTTTTCGGTCGGGCAGGGAGAGACCCAGTACTTC,CASSFSVGQGETQYF
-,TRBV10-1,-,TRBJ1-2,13,TGCGCCAGCAGTGAATCCGGGCTTGGAGGCTACACCTTC,CASSESGLGGYTF
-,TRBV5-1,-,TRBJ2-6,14,TGCGCCAGCAGCTCCACTAGAGGGGCCAACGTCCTGACTTTC,CASSSTRGANVLTF
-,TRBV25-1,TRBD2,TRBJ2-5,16,TGTGCCAGCAGTCCATTGGGAGCGGGGGACCAAGAGACCCAGTACTTC,CASSPLGAGDQETQYF
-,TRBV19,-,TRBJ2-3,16,TGTGCCAGTACTCGCAGGGGGGCTCCTAGCACAGATACGCAGTATTTT,CASTRRGAPSTDTQYF
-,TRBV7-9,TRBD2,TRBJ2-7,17,TGTGCCAGCAGCGGGACCGGGACTAGCGGGAGGAGGGGTGAGCAGTACTTC,CASSGTGTSGRRGEQYF
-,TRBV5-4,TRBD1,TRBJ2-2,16,TGTGCCAGCAGCTTGTGGGGGACAGCGAACACCGGGGAGCTGTTTTTT,CASSLWGTANTGELFF
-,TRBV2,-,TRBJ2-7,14,TGTGCCAGCAGTGAAGTCCCCGACTCCTACGAGCAGTACTTC,CASSEVPDSYEQYF
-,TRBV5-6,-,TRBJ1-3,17,TGTGCCAGCAGCTCAGATGGGCGGACAAGCTCTGGAAACACCATATATTTT,CASSSDGRTSSGNTIYF
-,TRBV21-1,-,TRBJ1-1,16,TGTGCCAGCAGCAAAGAAGCCCGGGACAGGGACACTGAAGCTTTCTTT,CASSKEARDRDTEAFF
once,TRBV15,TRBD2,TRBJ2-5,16,TGTGCCACCAGCAGAGATAGTCTAGCGGGGGAAGAGACCCAGTACTTC,CATSRDSLAGEETQYF
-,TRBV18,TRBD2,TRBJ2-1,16,TGTGCCAGCTCACCACGACAGGGCTTAGCGGGGGGTGAGCAGTTCTTC,CASSPRQGLAGGEQFF
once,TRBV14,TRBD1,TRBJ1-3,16,TGTGCCAGCAGCCAGGCGGACAGGGGGCGAGGAAACACCATATATTTT,CASSQADRGRGNTIYF
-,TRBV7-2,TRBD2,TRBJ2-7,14,TGTGCCAGCACGCCGGGTAGCGGGATATACGAGCAGTACTTC,CASTPGSGIYEQYF
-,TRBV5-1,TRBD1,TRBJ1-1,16,TGCGCCAGCAGCTCACAGGGGTTGGGGATGAACACTGAAGCTTTCTTT,CASSSQGLGMNTEAFF
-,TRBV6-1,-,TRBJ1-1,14,TGTGCCAGCACTGGGTTGTGGGTGAACACTGAAGCTTTCTTT,CASTGLWVNTEAFF
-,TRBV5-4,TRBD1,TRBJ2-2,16,TGTGCCAGCAGCCCCGGGGCAGGGGGCGGCACCGGGGAGCTGTTTTTT,CASSPGAGGGTGELFF
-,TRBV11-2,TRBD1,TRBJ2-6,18,TGTGCCAGCAGCTCCCAGGGGGCAGGGAGCTCTGGGGCCAACGTCCTGACTTTC,CASSSQGAGSSGANVLTF
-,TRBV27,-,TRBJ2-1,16,TGTGCCAGCAGTTCACGAACTAGGGGTTTTTACGGAGAGCTGTTCTTC,CASSSRTRGFYGELFF
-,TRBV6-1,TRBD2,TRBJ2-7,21,TGTGCCAGCAGTGAAAGCGGAATCGGTGCTAGCGGGAGGACCGGTACCTACGAGCAGTACTTC,CASSESGIGASGRTGTYEQYF
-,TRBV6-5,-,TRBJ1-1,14,TGTGCCAGCAGTTCTCCCCCAATGAACACTGAAGCTTTCTTT,CASSSPPMNTEAFF
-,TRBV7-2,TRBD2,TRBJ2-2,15,TGTGCCAGCAGGCCCGGGACTACTAACACCGGGGAGCTGTTTTTT,CASRPGTTNTGELFF
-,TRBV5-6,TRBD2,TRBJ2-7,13,TGTGCCAGCAGCTCTCCTAGCGGGAGCGAGCAGTACTTC,CASSSPSGSEQYF
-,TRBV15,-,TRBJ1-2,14,TGTGCCACCAGCAGAGACAGGGGTTTTTGGGGCTACACCTTC,CATSRDRGFWGYTF
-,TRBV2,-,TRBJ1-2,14,TGTGCCAGCAGTGGGCAACTAGCTAACTATGGCTACACCTTC,CASSGQLANYGYTF
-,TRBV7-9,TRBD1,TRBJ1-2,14,TGTGCCAGCAGCTCTGACAGGGGGCGAGGGGGCTACACCTTC,CASSSDRGRGGYTF